This TCR beta chain was sequenced in a study of regulatory T cells in long-lasting Graves disease. Germline V gene data show CDR1 as MGHRA and CDR2 as YSYEKL. This CDR3 region has 12 residues. With 3 bases removed from V and 7 bases from J, the gap between germline ends came to 7 bases. Whole-study findings and limits: Persistent disease showed a preference for TRBV28, TRBJ1-2 and TRBJ2-5.

In building TCR beta libraries, iRepertoire HTBI primers were used together with Arm-PCR of CDR3 regions. TCRdb reprocessed the multiplex PCR reads via MiXCR and lists one record per CDR3 protein. Among fewer than 550,000 distinct CDR3 sequences listed, 15% to 20% were seen once. This clonotype was found a few times. As yet, its antigen is unknown. Time point noted: newly diagnosed GD, antithyroid drugs for less than 3 months. TCR sequences were obtained from RNA taken from PBMCs. These data are also associated with another study on T cells in Graves' hyperthyroidism and ophthalmopathy.

The origin of this receptor is a woman aged 35-65 years with Graves disease. Material: peripheral blood mononuclear cells (PBMCs), obtained at new diagnosis, from a patient treated with antithyroid drugs. This rearrangement joins TRBV4-1 to TRBJ2-1, with D unresolved. CDR3: CASSHQRNEQFF. Here the CDR3 DNA reads TGCGCCAGCAGCCATCAGAGAAATGAGCAGTTCTTC.